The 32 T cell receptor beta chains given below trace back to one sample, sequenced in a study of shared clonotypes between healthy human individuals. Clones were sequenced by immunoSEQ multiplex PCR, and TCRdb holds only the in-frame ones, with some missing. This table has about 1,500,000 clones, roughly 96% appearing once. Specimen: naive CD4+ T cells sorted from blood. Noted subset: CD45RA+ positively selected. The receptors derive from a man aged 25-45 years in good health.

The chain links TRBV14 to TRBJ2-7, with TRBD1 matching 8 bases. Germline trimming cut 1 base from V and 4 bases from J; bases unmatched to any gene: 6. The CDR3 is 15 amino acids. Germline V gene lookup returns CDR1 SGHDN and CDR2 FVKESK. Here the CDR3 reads CASSQAGGLGYEQYF. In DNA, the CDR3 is TGTGCCAGCAGCCAAGCAGGGGGCCTTGGGTACGAGCAGTACTTC.

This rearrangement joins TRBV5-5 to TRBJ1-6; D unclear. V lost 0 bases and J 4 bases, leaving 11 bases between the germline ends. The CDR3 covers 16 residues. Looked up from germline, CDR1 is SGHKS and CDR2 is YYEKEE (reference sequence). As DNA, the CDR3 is TGTGCCAGCAGCTTGGTTATCGGGGTTTATAATTCACCCCTCCACTTT. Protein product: CASSLVIGVYNSPLHF.

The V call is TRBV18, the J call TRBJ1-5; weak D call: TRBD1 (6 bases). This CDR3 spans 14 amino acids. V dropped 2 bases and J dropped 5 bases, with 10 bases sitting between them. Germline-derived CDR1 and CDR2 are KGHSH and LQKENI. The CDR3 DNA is TGTGCCAGCTCACCAAACTCAGGGGATCAGCCCCAGCATTTT. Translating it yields CASSPNSGDQPQHF.

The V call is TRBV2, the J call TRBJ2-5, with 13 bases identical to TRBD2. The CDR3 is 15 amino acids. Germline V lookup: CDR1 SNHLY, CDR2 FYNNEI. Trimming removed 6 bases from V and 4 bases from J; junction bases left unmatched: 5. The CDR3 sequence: CASSPRLAGGETQYF. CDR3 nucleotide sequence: TGTGCCAGCAGCCCAAGACTAGCGGGAGGAGAGACCCAGTACTTC.

CDR3 in DNA: TGTGCCTGGGGCAATTGGGGTCTTTACCCCTACGAGCAGTACTTC. Translation: CAWGNWGLYPYEQYF. The chain links TRBV30 to TRBJ2-7; D gene uncertain. CDR1 is GTSNPN, CDR2 SVGIG, per germline (reference sequence). Trimming took off 5 bases at V and 2 bases at J, with 19 bases between the two ends. This CDR3 comprises 15 residues.

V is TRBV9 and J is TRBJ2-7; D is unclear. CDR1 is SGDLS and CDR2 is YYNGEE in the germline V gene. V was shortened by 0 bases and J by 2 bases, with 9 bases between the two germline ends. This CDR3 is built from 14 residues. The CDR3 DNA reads TGTGCCAGCAGCGTAGGACCTCCAGCCTACGAGCAGTACTTC. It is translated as CASSVGPPAYEQYF.

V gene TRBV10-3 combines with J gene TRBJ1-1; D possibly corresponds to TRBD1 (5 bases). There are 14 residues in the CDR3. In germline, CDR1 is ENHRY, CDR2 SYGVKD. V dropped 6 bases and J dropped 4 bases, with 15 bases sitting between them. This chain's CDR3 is CAISSETVITEAFF. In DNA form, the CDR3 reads TGTGCCATCAGCTCCGAGACAGTTATCACTGAAGCTTTCTTT.

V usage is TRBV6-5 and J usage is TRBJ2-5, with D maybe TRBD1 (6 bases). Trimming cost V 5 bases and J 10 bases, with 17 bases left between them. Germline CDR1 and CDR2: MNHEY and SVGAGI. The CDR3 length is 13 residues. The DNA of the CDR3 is TGTGCCAGCAGTCTTCGAGAGGCCAGGGGCCAGTACTTC. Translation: CASSLREARGQYF.

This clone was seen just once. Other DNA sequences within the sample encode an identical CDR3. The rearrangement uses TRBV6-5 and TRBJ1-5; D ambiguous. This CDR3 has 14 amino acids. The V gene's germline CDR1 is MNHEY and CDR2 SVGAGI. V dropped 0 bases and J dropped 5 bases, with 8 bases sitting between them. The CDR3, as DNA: TGTGCCAGCAGTTACTCTGCCAGAGATCAGCCCCAGCATTTT. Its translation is CASSYSARDQPQHF.

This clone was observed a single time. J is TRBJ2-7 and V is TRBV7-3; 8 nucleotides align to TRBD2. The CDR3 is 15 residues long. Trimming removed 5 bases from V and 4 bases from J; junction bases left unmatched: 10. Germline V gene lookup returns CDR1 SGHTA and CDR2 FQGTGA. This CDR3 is CASSPSGSTTYEQYF. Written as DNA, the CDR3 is TGTGCCAGCAGCCCGAGCGGGAGTACTACTTACGAGCAGTACTTC.

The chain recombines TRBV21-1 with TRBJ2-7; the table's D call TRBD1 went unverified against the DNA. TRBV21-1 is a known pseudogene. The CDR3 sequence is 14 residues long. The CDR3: CASRGTDPPAEQYF. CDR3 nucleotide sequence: TGTGCCAGCAGAGGGACAGACCCTCCCGCGGAGCAGTACTTC.

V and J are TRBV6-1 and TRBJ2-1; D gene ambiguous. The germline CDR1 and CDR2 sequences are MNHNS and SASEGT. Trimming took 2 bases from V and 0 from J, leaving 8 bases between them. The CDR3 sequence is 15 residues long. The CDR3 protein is CASSELSVSYNEQFF. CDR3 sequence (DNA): TGTGCCAGCAGTGAATTGTCTGTCTCCTACAATGAGCAGTTCTTC.

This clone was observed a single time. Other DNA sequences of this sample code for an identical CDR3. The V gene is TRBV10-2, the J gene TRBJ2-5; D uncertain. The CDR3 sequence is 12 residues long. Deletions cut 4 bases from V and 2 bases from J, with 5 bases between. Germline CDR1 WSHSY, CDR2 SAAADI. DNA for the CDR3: TGCGCCAGCAGTGGGAATCAAGAGACCCAGTACTTC. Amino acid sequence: CASSGNQETQYF.

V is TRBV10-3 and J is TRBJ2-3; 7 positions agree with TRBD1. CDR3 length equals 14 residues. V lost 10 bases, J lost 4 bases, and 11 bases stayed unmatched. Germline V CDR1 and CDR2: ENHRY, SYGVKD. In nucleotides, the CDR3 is TGTGCCACTAGACAGGGCCTGGTGCCAGATACGCAGTATTTT. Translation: CATRQGLVPDTQYF.

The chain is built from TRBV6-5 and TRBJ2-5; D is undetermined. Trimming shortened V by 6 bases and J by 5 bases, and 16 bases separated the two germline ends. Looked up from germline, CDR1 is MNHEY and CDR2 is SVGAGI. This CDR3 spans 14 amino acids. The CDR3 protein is CASRPDPARETQYF. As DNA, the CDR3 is TGTGCCAGCAGACCGGACCCTGCCCGGGAGACCCAGTACTTC.

CDR3 protein: CASSLYRDAKNIQYF. DNA for the CDR3: TGTGCCAGCAGCTTGTACCGGGACGCCAAAAACATTCAGTACTTC. The chain recombines TRBV5-6 with TRBJ2-4; D could derive from TRBD1 or TRBD2 (5 bases each). Trimming removed 1 base at V and 1 base at J, with 9 bases between. The germline V gene encodes CDR1 SGHDT and CDR2 YYEEEE. CDR3 length: 15 residues.

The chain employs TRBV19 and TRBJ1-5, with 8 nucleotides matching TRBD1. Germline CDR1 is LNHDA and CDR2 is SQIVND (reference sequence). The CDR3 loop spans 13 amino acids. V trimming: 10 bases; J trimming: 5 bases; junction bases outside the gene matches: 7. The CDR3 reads CATKDREHQPQHF. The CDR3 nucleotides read TGTGCCACTAAGGACAGGGAGCATCAGCCCCAGCATTTT.

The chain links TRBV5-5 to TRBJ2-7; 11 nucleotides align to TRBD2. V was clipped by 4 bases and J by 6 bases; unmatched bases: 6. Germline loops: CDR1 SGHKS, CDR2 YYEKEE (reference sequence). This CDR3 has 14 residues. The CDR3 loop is CASSLAGGSLEQYF. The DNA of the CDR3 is TGTGCCAGCAGCCTAGCGGGAGGAAGTCTCGAGCAGTACTTC.

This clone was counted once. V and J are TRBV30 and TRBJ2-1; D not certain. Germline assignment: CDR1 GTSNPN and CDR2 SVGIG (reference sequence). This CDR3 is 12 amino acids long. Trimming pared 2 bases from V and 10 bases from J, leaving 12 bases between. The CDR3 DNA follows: TGTGCCTGGAGTCTCCCTGAGACGGAGCAGTTCTTC. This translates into CAWSLPETEQFF.

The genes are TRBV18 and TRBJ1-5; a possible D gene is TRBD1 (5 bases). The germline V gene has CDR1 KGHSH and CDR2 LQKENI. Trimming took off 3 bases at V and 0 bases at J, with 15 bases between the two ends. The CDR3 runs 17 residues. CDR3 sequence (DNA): TGTGCCAGCTCACCGGGGACGGGTGTTTATAGCAATCAGCCCCAGCATTTT. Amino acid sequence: CASSPGTGVYSNQPQHF.

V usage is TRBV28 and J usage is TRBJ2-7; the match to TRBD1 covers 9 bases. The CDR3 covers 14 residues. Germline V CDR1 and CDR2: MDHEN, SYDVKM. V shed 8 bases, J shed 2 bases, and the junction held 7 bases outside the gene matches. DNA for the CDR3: TGTGCCAGCGGAACGACAGGGGGTCCCTACGAGCAGTACTTC. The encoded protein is CASGTTGGPYEQYF. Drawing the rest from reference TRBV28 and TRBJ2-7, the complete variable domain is DVKVTQSSRYLVKRTGEKVFLECVQDMDHENMFWYRQDPGLGLRLIYFSYDVKMKEKGDIPEGYSVSREKKERFSLILESASTNQTSMYLCASGTTGGPYEQYFGPGTRLTVT.

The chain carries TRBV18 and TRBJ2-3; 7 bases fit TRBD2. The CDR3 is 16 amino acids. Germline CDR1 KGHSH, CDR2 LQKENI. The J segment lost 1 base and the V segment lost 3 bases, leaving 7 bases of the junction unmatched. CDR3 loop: CASSPLERGGTDTQYF. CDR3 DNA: TGTGCCAGCTCACCCTTGGAGCGGGGAGGCACAGATACGCAGTATTTT.

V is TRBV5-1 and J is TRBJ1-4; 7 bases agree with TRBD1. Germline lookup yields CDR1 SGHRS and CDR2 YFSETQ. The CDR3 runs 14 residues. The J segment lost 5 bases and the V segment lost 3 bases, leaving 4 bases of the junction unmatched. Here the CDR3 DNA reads TGCGCCAGCAGCTACGGACAGGTGAATGAAAAACTGTTTTTT. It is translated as CASSYGQVNEKLFF. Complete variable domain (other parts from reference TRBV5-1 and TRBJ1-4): KAGVTQTPRYLIKTRGQQVTLSCSPISGHRSVSWYQQTPGQGLQFLFEYFSETQRNKGNFPGRFSGRQFSNSRSEMNVSTLELGDSALYLCASSYGQVNEKLFFGSGTQLSVL.

The CDR3 DNA reads as TGTGCCATCGGGAGCGGGACCTCCTACAATGAGCAGTTCTTC. This sequence encodes CAIGSGTSYNEQFF. This chain connects TRBV10-3 to TRBJ2-1; 7 bases are a match to TRBD2. Trimming removed 8 bases from V and 0 bases from J; junction bases left unmatched: 4. Germline CDR1 ENHRY, CDR2 SYGVKD. The CDR3 extends over 14 amino acids.

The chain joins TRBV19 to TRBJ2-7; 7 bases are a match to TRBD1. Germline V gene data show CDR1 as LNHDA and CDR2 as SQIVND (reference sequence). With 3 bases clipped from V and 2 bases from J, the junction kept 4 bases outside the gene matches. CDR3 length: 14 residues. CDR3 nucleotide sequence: TGTGCCAGTAGTATTCAGACAGGGACCTACGAGCAGTACTTC. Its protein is CASSIQTGTYEQYF.

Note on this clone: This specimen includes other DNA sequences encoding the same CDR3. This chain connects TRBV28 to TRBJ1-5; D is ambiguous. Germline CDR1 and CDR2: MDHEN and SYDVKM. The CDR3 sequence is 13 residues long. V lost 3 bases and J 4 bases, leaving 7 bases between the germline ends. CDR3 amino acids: CASSLVGNQPQHF. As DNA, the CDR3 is TGTGCCAGCAGTTTGGTAGGAAATCAGCCCCAGCATTTT.

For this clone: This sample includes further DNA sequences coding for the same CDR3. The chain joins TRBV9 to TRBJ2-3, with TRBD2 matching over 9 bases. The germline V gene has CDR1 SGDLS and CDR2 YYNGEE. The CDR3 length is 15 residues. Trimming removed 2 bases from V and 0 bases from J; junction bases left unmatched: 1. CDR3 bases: TGTGCCAGCAGCGTTACTAGCGGGAGCACAGATACGCAGTATTTT. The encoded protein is CASSVTSGSTDTQYF.

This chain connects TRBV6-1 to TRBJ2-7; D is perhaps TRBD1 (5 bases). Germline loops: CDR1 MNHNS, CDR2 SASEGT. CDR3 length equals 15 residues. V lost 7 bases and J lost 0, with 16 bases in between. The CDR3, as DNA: TGTGCCAGCAAAAGGGGTTCGGTGAACTCCTACGAGCAGTACTTC. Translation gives CASKRGSVNSYEQYF.

The CDR3 spells CASSQDYGQEGEQYF. In nucleotides, the CDR3 is TGTGCCAGCAGCCAAGATTACGGGCAGGAAGGAGAGCAGTACTTC. The chain couples TRBV4-2 to TRBJ2-7; no firm D call. This CDR3 spans 15 amino acids. Germline CDR1 and CDR2: LGHNA and YNFKEQ. Trimming cost V 0 bases and J 7 bases, with 16 bases left between them.

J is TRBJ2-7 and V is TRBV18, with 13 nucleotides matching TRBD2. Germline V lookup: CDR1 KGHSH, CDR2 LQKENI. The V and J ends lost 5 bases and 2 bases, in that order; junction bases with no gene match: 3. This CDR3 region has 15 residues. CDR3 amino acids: CASSFGLAGAYEQYF. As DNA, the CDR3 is TGTGCCAGCTCATTTGGACTAGCGGGAGCCTACGAGCAGTACTTC.

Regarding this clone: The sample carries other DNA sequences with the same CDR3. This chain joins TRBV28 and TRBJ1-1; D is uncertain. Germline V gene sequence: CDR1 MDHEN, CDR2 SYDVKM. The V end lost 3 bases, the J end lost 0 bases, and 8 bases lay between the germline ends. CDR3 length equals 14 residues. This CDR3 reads CASSFGGVNTEAFF. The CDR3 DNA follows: TGTGCCAGCAGTTTCGGAGGAGTGAACACTGAAGCTTTCTTT.

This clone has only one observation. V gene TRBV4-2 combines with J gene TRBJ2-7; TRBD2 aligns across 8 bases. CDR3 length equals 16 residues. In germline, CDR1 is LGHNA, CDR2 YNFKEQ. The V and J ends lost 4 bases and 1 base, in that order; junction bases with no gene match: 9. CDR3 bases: TGTGCCAGCAGCCCTATTAGCGGGGCGATGTCCTACGAGCAGTACTTC. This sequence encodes CASSPISGAMSYEQYF.